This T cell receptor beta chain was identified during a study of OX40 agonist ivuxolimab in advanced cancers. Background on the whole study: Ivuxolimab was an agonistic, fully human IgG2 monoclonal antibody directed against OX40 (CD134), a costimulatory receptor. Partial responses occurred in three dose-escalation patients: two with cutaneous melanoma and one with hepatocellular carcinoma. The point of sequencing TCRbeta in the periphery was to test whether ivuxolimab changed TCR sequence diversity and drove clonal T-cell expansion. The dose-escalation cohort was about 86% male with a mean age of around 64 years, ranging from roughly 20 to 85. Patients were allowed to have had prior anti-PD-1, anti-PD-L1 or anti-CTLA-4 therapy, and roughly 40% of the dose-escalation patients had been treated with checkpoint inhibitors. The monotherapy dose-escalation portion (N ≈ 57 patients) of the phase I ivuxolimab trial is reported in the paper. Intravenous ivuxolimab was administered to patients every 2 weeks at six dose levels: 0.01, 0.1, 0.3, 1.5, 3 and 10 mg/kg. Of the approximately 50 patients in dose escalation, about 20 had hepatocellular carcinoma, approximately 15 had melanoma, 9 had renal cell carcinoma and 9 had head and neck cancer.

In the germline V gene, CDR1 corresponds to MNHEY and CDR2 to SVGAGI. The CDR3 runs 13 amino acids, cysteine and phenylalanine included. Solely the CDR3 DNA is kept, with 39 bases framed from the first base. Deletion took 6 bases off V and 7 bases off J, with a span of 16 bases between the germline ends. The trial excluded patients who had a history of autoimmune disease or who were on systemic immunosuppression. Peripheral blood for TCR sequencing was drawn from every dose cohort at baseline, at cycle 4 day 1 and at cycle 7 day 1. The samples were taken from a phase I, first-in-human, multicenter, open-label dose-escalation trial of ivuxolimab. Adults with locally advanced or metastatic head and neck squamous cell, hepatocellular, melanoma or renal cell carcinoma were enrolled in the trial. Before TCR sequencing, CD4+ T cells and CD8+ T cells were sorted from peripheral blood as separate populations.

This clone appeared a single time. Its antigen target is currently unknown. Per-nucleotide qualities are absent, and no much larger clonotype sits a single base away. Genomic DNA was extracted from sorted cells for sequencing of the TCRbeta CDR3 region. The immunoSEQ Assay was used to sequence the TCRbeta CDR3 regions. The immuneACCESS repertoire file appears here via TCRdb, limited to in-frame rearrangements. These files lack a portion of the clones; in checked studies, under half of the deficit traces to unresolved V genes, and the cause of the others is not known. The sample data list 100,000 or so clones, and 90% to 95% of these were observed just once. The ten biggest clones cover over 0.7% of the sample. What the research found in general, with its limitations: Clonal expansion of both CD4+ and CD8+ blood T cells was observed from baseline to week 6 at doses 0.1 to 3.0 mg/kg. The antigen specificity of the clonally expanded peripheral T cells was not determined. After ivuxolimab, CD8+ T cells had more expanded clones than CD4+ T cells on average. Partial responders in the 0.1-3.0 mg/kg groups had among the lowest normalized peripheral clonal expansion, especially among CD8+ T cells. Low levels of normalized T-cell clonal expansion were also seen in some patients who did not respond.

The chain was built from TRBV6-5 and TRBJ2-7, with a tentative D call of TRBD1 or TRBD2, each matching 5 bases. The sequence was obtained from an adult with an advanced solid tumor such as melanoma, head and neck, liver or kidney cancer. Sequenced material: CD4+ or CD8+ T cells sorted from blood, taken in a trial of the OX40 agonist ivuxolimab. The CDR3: CASSRPGPREQYF. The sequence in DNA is TGTGCCAGCAGCCGTCCGGGGCCCCGGGAGCAGTACTTC.